This record concerns one TCR beta chain sequence. V dropped 5 bases and J dropped 0 bases, with 9 bases sitting between them. This CDR3 spans 14 amino acids. CDR1 SGHNT and CDR2 YYREEE come from the germline V gene (reference sequence). TCRdb itself ran the reads through MiXCR, one entry per CDR3 protein. This sample has about 97,000 distinct CDR3 sequences; 31% occur once, and the top ten carry 2% to 2.5%. These data are taken from a study of type 1 regulatory T cells. Study-wide context: T-allo10 is an in vitro-generated, Tr1-enriched CD4 T cell product specific for alloantigen.

The sequenced sample consisted of CD4+ T cells, either the whole sample or a sorted fraction (not recorded which). This TCR came from a human donor in good health. The chain joins TRBV5-4 to TRBJ2-1, with D perhaps TRBD1 (5 bases). CDR3 nucleotides: TGTGCCAGCAGGGCGACAGCCTCCTACAATGAGCAGTTCTTC. Its translation is CASRATASYNEQFF.